Shown below are 30 T cell receptor beta chains from a single sample sequenced in a study of CD8 T cells in ankylosing spondylitis. A single record per CDR3 protein comes from TCRdb applying MiXCR to the 5' RACE reads. The repertoire includes a few hundred thousand distinct CDR3 sequences, about 18% of them detected once, and more than 25% sits in the top ten. Sequencing was done on a sample of blood, either unsorted or a sorted T cell fraction (not recorded which). The receptors come from a male donor with ankylosing spondylitis or in good health (not recorded which).

In its sample, this clonotype was seen a few times. This sequence joins TRBV12-3 or TRBV12-4 and TRBJ2-5; weak D call: TRBD1 (6 bases). This CDR3 spans 16 amino acids. V lost 5 bases to trimming and J lost 4 bases, with 20 bases between them. The CDR3 nucleotides read TGTGCCAGCAGTACCAGTCACAGGGCTTTTGGAGAGACCCAGTACTTC. Amino acid sequence: CASSTSHRAFGETQYF.

This clonotype was counted between two and nine times. This rearrangement joins TRBV27 to TRBJ2-7; D uncertain. The germline V gene has CDR1 MNHEY and CDR2 SMNVEV (reference sequence). V was shortened by 3 bases and J by 6 bases, with 12 bases between the two germline ends. CDR3 length: 13 residues. The CDR3: CASSFGPPGEQYF. The CDR3 nucleotides are TGTGCCAGCAGTTTCGGGCCGCCCGGCGAGCAGTACTTC.

V usage is TRBV12-3 or TRBV12-4 and J usage is TRBJ2-7, with D perhaps assigned TRBD1 or TRBD2 (5 bases each). V lost 3 bases to trimming and J lost 2 bases, with 11 bases between them. The CDR3 runs to 14 residues. The CDR3 region is CASSFAGTAYEQYF. CDR3 bases: TGTGCCAGCAGTTTCGCAGGGACCGCCTACGAGCAGTACTTC.

This clonotype came up a few times. V and J are TRBV20-1 and TRBJ2-7; D is perhaps TRBD1 (6 bases). The V end lost 4 bases, the J end lost 4 bases, and 20 bases lay between the germline ends. The germline V gene encodes CDR1 DFQATT and CDR2 SNEGSKA (reference sequence). The CDR3 contains 15 residues. The CDR3 loop is CSAKQGRHSMYEQYF. In DNA, the CDR3 is TGCAGTGCTAAACAGGGTAGACATTCAATGTACGAGCAGTACTTC.

Ten or more counts support this clonotype. This chain links TRBV12-3 or TRBV12-4 with TRBJ2-7; D ambiguous. V gave up 3 bases and J gave up 3 bases, with 12 bases separating them. The CDR3 runs 14 residues. CDR3 nucleotide sequence: TGTGCCAGCAGTTTGGGGTCAGCCTACTACGAGCAGTACTTC. It yields the protein CASSLGSAYYEQYF.

This sequence joins TRBV29-1 and TRBJ2-1; D unresolved. The CDR3 extends over 13 amino acids. Trimming took off 7 bases at V and 0 bases at J, with 10 bases between the two ends. The V gene's germline CDR1 is SQVTM and CDR2 ANQGSEA. The CDR3 here is CSASESSYNEQFF. CDR3 sequence (DNA): TGCAGCGCGAGCGAAAGCTCCTACAATGAGCAGTTCTTC.

The V call is TRBV24-1, the J call TRBJ2-2; 8 nucleotides line up with TRBD1. Germline CDR1 reads KGHDR; CDR2 reads SFDVKD. The CDR3 runs 20 residues. V lost 0 bases, J lost 3 bases, and 14 bases stayed unmatched. In DNA form, the CDR3 reads TGTGCCACCAGTGATTTGCCACAGACAGGGGTGGGCCCGGACACCGGGGAGCTGTTTTTT. Its protein product is CATSDLPQTGVGPDTGELFF.

The chain uses TRBV20-1 and TRBJ2-1; D ambiguous. Trimming took off 3 bases at V and 8 bases at J, with 17 bases between the two ends. The CDR3 totals 14 residues. Germline CDR1 reads DFQATT; CDR2 reads SNEGSKA (reference sequence). CDR3 loop: CSASPTDGPDEQFF. CDR3 nucleotide sequence: TGCAGTGCTAGCCCGACGGACGGCCCGGATGAGCAGTTCTTC.

This clonotype was detected a few times. The chain carries TRBV24-1 and TRBJ2-1; unclear D gene. CDR1 and CDR2 (germline): KGHDR, SFDVKD. Deletions cut 3 bases from V and 7 bases from J, with 21 bases between. The CDR3 is made up of 17 amino acids. CDR3 bases: TGTGCCACCAGTGATACGGTTTCGGCTAGAAGGATAAATGAGCAGTTCTTC. Translated: CATSDTVSARRINEQFF.

The genes are TRBV20-1 and TRBJ1-6; the D is unclear. CDR3 length: 14 amino acids. Germline CDR1 and CDR2: DFQATT and SNEGSKA (reference sequence). Trimming cost V 5 bases and J 13 bases, with 21 bases left between them. CDR3 amino acids: CSAPVVVGRGPLHF. Here the CDR3 DNA reads TGCAGTGCTCCCGTGGTAGTTGGACGTGGGCCCCTCCACTTT.

The chain has TRBV11-2 and TRBJ2-1; 8 bases map to TRBD2. V trimming: 6 bases; J trimming: 2 bases; junction bases outside the gene matches: 15. Germline V gene lookup returns CDR1 SGHAT and CDR2 FQNNGV. This CDR3 has 18 amino acids. CDR3 bases: TGTGCCAGCAGTTCCCACCACCAGCGGGAGTTCACCTACAATGAGCAGTTCTTC. This codes for CASSSHHQREFTYNEQFF.

This clonotype occurred a few times. The chain links TRBV6-5 to TRBJ2-2; D is possibly TRBD1 (7 bases). This CDR3 has 16 residues. Germline loops: CDR1 MNHEY, CDR2 SVGAGI. V lost 5 bases, J lost 3 bases, and 16 bases lay in between. This CDR3 is CASSTGAGTDTGELFF. CDR3 nucleotide sequence: TGTGCCAGCAGTACTGGGGCGGGGACAGACACCGGGGAGCTGTTTTTT.

The chain joins TRBV6-2 or TRBV6-3 to TRBJ1-2; 7 nucleotides line up with TRBD1. J was trimmed by 2 bases and V by 5 bases; bases with no gene match: 2. The CDR3 is made up of 13 amino acids. Germline assignment: CDR1 MNHEY and CDR2 SVGEGT. CDR3 residues: CASSHRGNYGYTF. For the CDR3, the DNA is TGTGCCAGCAGTCACAGGGGAAACTATGGCTACACCTTC.

The rearrangement links TRBV6-5 to TRBJ2-7, with D unclear. The CDR3 length is 11 residues. Per the germline V gene, CDR1 is MNHEY and CDR2 is SVGAGI. The V end was cut by 1 base, the J end by 7 bases, with 5 bases between. The CDR3 nucleotides read TGTGCCAGCAGTTACTGGGGAGAGCAGTACTTC. The encoded protein is CASSYWGEQYF.

The rearrangement links TRBV4-1 to TRBJ2-3; 10 nucleotides agree with TRBD2. V trimming: 4 bases; J trimming: 3 bases; junction bases outside the gene matches: 7. This CDR3 comprises 16 residues. CDR1 is MGHRA and CDR2 is YSYEKL in the germline V gene. Here the CDR3 reads CASSLLAGVRTDTQYF. The DNA for the CDR3 is TGCGCCAGCAGCCTCCTAGCGGGAGTGAGGACAGATACGCAGTATTTT.

The gene calls are TRBV29-1 and TRBJ2-2; TRBD2 matches at 14 bases. V lost 7 bases, J lost 2 bases, and 9 bases stayed unmatched. Germline CDR1 SQVTM, CDR2 ANQGSEA. The CDR3 runs to 17 residues. CDR3 region: CSAAPGLAGVNTGELFF. CDR3 sequence (DNA): TGCAGCGCTGCCCCGGGACTAGCGGGAGTCAACACCGGGGAGCTGTTTTTT.

This clonotype was recorded a few times. The rearrangement joins TRBV7-8 to TRBJ2-3; 7 nucleotides match TRBD2. Germline assignment: CDR1 SGHVS and CDR2 FQNEAQ. The length of the CDR3 is 16 residues. J lost 0 bases, V lost 0 bases, and 3 bases had no gene match. The DNA for the CDR3 is TGTGCCAGCAGCTTAGCGGGGGGGGGTAGCACAGATACGCAGTATTTT. This translates into CASSLAGGGSTDTQYF.

This clonotype was seen more than once but under ten times. This rearrangement joins TRBV29-1 to TRBJ2-7; 11 bases are shared with TRBD2. Germline lookup yields CDR1 SQVTM and CDR2 ANQGSEA. Trimming at V came to 2 bases and at J to 1 base, leaving 1 base not matched to a gene. The CDR3 has 14 amino acids. This chain's CDR3 is CSVETSGGSYEQYF. The CDR3, as DNA: TGCAGCGTTGAAACTAGCGGGGGTTCCTACGAGCAGTACTTC.

In its sample, this clonotype was seen a few times. This chain joins TRBV12-3 or TRBV12-4 and TRBJ2-1; possible D gene TRBD2, 5 bases. The V end lost 6 bases, the J end lost 9 bases, and 15 bases lay between the germline ends. This CDR3 spans 13 amino acids. The chain's CDR3 is CASSPSVAGEQFF. The DNA for the CDR3 is TGTGCCAGCAGCCCCAGCGTTGCGGGTGAGCAGTTCTTC.

This clonotype showed up many times. The chain joins TRBV7-9 to TRBJ2-7; D possibly corresponds to TRBD1 (6 bases). The germline CDR1 and CDR2 sequences are SEHNR and FQNEAQ (reference sequence). The CDR3 contains 13 residues. The V end was cut by 5 bases, the J end by 3 bases, with 11 bases between. DNA of the CDR3: TGTGCCAGCAGCACAACAGGGTACTACGAGCAGTACTTC. This encodes CASSTTGYYEQYF.

The chain employs TRBV5-1 and TRBJ1-6; a possible D gene is TRBD1 (6 bases). The CDR3 totals 13 residues. Germline CDR1 reads SGHRS; CDR2 reads YFSETQ. V shed 0 bases and J shed 11 bases, with 9 bases lying between them. CDR3 coding DNA: TGCGCCAGCAGCTTGGAGGGGGATCCACCCCTCCACTTT. Encoded protein: CASSLEGDPPLHF.

This clonotype was counted only a few times. This chain joins TRBV27 and TRBJ1-1, with 7 bases that match TRBD1. The CDR3 extends over 14 amino acids. V gave up 7 bases and J gave up 4 bases; unmatched junction bases: 9. Germline V gives CDR1 MNHEY, CDR2 SMNVEV (reference sequence). CDR3 protein: CASTNGDSGTEAFF. CDR3 coding DNA: TGTGCCAGCACGAACGGGGACAGTGGCACTGAAGCTTTCTTT.

This clonotype has ten or more counts. V is TRBV27 and J is TRBJ2-7, with 7 nucleotides matching TRBD2. The CDR3 contains 14 residues. The trim removed 3 bases at V and 5 bases at J, leaving 7 bases unmatched. Germline V lookup: CDR1 MNHEY, CDR2 SMNVEV (reference sequence). CDR3 coding DNA: TGTGCCAGCAGTTTCAGGACCGGGGGGAACGAGCAGTACTTC. This translates into CASSFRTGGNEQYF.

V usage is TRBV4-3 and J usage is TRBJ2-5; tentatively, D is TRBD2 (5 bases). The germline V gene encodes CDR1 LGHNA and CDR2 YSLEER. V was pared by 1 base and J by 2 bases, with 8 bases between. The CDR3 contains 14 residues. CDR3 sequence (DNA): TGCGCCAGCAGCCAAGGAGTAGCGCAAGAGACCCAGTACTTC. Encoded protein: CASSQGVAQETQYF.

This clonotype was counted only a few times. The V and J genes are TRBV3-1 and TRBJ2-3; TRBD2 matches at 7 bases. The CDR3 consists of 17 residues. J gave up 2 bases and V 0 bases, and 8 bases lay outside the gene matches. Germline V CDR1 and CDR2: LGHDT, YNNKEL (reference sequence). This CDR3 is CASSQDPASGVTDTQYF. The CDR3 nucleotides are TGTGCCAGCAGCCAAGATCCGGCTAGCGGAGTCACAGATACGCAGTATTTT.

The chain recombines TRBV3-1 with TRBJ2-2, with D hard to call. Deletions cut 1 base from V and 0 bases from J, with 9 bases between. This CDR3 region has 16 residues. CDR1 is LGHDT and CDR2 is YNNKEL in the germline V gene (reference sequence). The CDR3 nucleotides are TGTGCCAGCAGCCAAGCTGACCCTCCGAACACCGGGGAGCTGTTTTTT. Protein product: CASSQADPPNTGELFF.

This clonotype has more than one count but fewer than ten. V gene TRBV5-8 combines with J gene TRBJ2-1; maybe TRBD1 (6 bases). V was shortened by 0 bases and J by 3 bases, with 13 bases between the two germline ends. This CDR3 comprises 16 residues. The germline gives CDR1 SGHTS, CDR2 YDEGEE. The DNA of the CDR3 is TGTGCCAGCAGCTTGGGCTCAGGGGTTATCTACAATGAGCAGTTCTTC. Its protein is CASSLGSGVIYNEQFF.

This clonotype has a count of ten or more. The J gene is TRBJ2-7, the V gene TRBV28, with D possibly matching TRBD1 (6 bases). Germline V gene data show CDR1 as MDHEN and CDR2 as SYDVKM. The V end was cut by 5 bases, the J end by 0 bases, with 11 bases between. This CDR3 comprises 14 residues. The CDR3 is CASSDRRSSYEQYF. CDR3 DNA sequence: TGTGCCAGCAGTGACAGGAGGAGCTCCTACGAGCAGTACTTC.

This clonotype was seen more than once but under ten times. The rearrangement joins TRBV4-1 to TRBJ2-3; TRBD1 matches 9 bases. V lost 3 bases and J lost 0; bases outside the gene matches: 4. Per the germline V gene, CDR1 is MGHRA and CDR2 is YSYEKL. The CDR3 contains 16 residues. As DNA, the CDR3 is TGCGCCAGCAGCCATTTGGACAGGGGAAGCACAGATACGCAGTATTTT. Residues: CASSHLDRGSTDTQYF.

This clonotype came up a few times. The chain joins TRBV6-1 to TRBJ2-5; 8 nucleotides match TRBD2. This CDR3 spans 17 amino acids. Germline-derived CDR1 and CDR2 are MNHNS and SASEGT. V lost 8 bases and J lost 0; bases outside the gene matches: 14. CDR3 protein: CASFGGSGTSYQETQYF. DNA for the CDR3: TGTGCCAGCTTCGGGGGTAGCGGGACATCGTACCAAGAGACCCAGTACTTC.